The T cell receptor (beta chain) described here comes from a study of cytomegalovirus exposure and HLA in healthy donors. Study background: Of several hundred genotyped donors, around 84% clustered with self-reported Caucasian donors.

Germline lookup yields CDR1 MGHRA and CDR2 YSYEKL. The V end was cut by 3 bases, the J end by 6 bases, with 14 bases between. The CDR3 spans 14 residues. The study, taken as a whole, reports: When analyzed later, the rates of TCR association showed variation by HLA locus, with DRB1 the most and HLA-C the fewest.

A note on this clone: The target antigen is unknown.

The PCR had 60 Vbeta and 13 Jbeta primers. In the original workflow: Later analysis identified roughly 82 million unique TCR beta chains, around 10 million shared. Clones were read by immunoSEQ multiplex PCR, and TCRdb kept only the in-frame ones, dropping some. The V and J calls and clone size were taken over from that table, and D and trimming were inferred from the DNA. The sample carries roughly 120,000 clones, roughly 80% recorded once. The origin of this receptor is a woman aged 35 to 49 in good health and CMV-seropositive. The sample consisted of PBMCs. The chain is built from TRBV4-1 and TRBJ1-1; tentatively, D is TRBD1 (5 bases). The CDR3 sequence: CASSHPPGGSEAFF. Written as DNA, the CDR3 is TGCGCCAGCAGCCACCCTCCCGGGGGTTCTGAAGCTTTCTTT.